This is a list of T cell receptor beta chains from one sample in a study of T cell changes during pregnancy in multiple sclerosis. Using immunoSEQ multiplex PCR, the repertoire was profiled, and TCRdb retains in-frame clones only, with some absent. Of fewer than 90,000 clones listed, approximately 92% are singletons. Here the sequenced sample was peripheral blood, taken in the third trimester of pregnancy. All receptors come from a female donor in good health, enrolled as a control in a pregnancy study. The CDR3 runs from the conserved cysteine through the conserved F or W. Each record gives: V gene, J gene, D gene, clone size, CDR3 protein, CDR3 DNA. D genes are given only for firm matches. The size of a clone is reported for some rows only, either as once, few or many, or as a class for expanded clones.

>TRBV11-2|TRBJ2-5|NA|NA
CASSRTRETQYF
TGTGCCAGCAGCCGGACTCGCGAGACCCAGTACTTC
>TRBV2|TRBJ2-3|NA|NA
CASSVIASESDTQYF
TGTGCCAGCAGCGTCATAGCGTCCGAGTCAGATACGCAGTATTTT
>TRBV6-1|TRBJ2-1|TRBD2|once
CASNGLAGGNEQFF
TGTGCCAGCAATGGACTAGCGGGAGGCAATGAGCAGTTCTTC
>TRBV11-3|TRBJ2-3|NA|NA
CASSPGGGDTDTQYF
TGTGCCAGCAGCCCCGGGGGTGGTGACACAGATACGCAGTATTTT
>TRBV6-5|TRBJ1-1|NA|NA
CASSYRTANTEAFF
TGTGCCAGCAGTTATCGGACAGCGAACACTGAAGCTTTCTTT
>TRBV19|TRBJ2-1|NA|NA
CASSKRGQGYNEQFF
TGTGCCAGTAGTAAACGGGGTCAGGGGTACAATGAGCAGTTCTTC
>TRBV5-1|TRBJ2-3|NA|NA
CASSLEGLASTDTQYF
TGCGCCAGCAGCTTGGAGGGTCTAGCGAGCACAGATACGCAGTATTTT
>TRBV2|TRBJ2-5|TRBD1|NA
CASSPDRGGWETQYF
TGTGCCAGCTCCCCGGACAGGGGAGGTTGGGAGACCCAGTACTTC
>TRBV11-2|TRBJ1-4|TRBD1|NA
CASSLDRGQEKLFF
TGTGCCAGCAGCTTGGACAGGGGACAGGAAAAACTGTTTTTT
>TRBV7-8|TRBJ2-1|TRBD2|NA
CASSLALGSGNYNEQFF
TGTGCCAGCAGCTTAGCGCTCGGTAGCGGGAACTACAATGAGCAGTTCTTC
>TRBV7-9|TRBJ2-3|TRBD1|NA
CASSPQIGDREGFDTQYF
TGTGCCAGCAGCCCTCAGATTGGGGACAGGGAAGGGTTCGATACGCAGTATTTT
>TRBV28|TRBJ2-7|TRBD1|NA
CASSSGDRFYEQYF
TGTGCCAGCAGTTCTGGGGACAGGTTTTACGAGCAGTACTTC
>TRBV28|TRBJ1-5|TRBD1|NA
CASTGQVNQPQHF
TGTGCCAGCACGGGACAGGTCAATCAGCCCCAGCATTTT
>TRBV5-1|TRBJ2-2|TRBD2|once
CASSNPAGGDTGELFF
TGCGCCAGCAGCAACCCAGCGGGAGGGGATACCGGGGAGCTGTTTTTT
>TRBV5-1|TRBJ2-7|NA|NA
CASSVQGPRNEQYF
TGCGCCAGCAGCGTTCAGGGCCCGCGGAACGAGCAGTACTTC
>TRBV5-1|TRBJ2-7|NA|NA
CASRLGGEYEQYF
TGCGCCAGCAGGCTAGGCGGCGAGTACGAGCAGTACTTC
>TRBV18|TRBJ2-1|TRBD1|NA
CASSPNRGTYNEQFF
TGTGCCAGCTCACCTAACAGGGGCACCTACAATGAGCAGTTCTTC
>TRBV18|TRBJ2-5|TRBD2|NA
CASSSGEGRQETQYF
TGTGCCAGCTCTTCGGGGGAGGGTCGACAAGAGACCCAGTACTTC